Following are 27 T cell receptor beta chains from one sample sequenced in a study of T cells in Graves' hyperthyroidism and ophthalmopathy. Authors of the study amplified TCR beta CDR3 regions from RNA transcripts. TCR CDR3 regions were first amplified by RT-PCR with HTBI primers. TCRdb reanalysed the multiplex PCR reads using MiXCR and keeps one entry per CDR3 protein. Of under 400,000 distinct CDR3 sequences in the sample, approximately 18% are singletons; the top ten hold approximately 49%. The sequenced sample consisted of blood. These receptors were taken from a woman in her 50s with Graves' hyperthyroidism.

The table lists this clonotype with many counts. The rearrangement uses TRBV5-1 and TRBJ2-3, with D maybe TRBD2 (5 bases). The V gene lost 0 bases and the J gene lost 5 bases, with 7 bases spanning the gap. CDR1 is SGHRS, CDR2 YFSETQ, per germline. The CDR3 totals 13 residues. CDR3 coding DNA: TGCGCCAGCAGCTTGGGAGCGGAAGATACGCAGTATTTT. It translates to CASSLGAEDTQYF. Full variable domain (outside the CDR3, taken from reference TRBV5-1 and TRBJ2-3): KAGVTQTPRYLIKTRGQQVTLSCSPISGHRSVSWYQQTPGQGLQFLFEYFSETQRNKGNFPGRFSGRQFSNSRSEMNVSTLELGDSALYLCASSLGAEDTQYFGPGTRLTVL.

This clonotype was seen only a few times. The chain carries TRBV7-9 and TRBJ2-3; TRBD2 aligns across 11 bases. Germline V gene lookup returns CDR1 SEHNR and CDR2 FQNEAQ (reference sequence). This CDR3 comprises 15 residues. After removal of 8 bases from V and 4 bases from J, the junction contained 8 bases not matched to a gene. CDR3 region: CASGIAGGPSDTQYF. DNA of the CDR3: TGTGCCAGCGGAATAGCGGGAGGGCCATCAGATACGCAGTATTTT.

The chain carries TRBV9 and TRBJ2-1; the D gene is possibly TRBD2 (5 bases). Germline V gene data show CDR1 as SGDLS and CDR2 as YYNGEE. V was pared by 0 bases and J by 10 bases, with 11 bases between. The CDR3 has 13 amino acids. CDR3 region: CASSVDHRGEQFF. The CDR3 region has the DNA TGTGCCAGCAGCGTAGACCATCGGGGAGAGCAGTTCTTC.

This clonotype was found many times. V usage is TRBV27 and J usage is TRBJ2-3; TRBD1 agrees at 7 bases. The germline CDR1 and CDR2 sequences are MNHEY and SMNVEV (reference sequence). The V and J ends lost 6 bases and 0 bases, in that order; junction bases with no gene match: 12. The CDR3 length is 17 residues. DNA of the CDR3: TGTGCCAGCAGCAAGGGGGCCCCTTATCTTAGCACAGATACGCAGTATTTT. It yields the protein CASSKGAPYLSTDTQYF.

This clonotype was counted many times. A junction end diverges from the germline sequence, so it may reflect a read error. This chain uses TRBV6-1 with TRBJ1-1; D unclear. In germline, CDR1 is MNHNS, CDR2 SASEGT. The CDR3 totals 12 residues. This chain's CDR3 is CASGEMNTEAFF. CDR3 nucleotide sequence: TGTGCCAGCGGTGAAATGAACACTGAAGCTTTCTTT.

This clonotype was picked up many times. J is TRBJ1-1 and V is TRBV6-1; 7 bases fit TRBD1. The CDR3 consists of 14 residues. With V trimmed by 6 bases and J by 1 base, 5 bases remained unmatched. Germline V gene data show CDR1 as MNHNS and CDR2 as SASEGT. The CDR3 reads CASSEQGPNTEAFF. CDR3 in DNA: TGTGCCAGCAGCGAACAGGGGCCGAACACTGAAGCTTTCTTT.

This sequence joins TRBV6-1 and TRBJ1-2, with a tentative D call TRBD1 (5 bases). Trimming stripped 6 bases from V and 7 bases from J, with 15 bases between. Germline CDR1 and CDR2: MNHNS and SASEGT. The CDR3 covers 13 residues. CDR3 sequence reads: CASSLTGELGYTF. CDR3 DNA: TGTGCCAGCAGCCTCACGGGGGAGCTTGGCTACACCTTC.

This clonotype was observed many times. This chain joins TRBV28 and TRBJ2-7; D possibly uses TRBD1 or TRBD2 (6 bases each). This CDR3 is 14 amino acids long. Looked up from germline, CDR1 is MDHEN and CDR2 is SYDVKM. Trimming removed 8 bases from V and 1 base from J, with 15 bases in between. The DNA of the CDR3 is TGTGCCAGCCAGGGGTTGGCGGGATCCTACGAGCAGTACTTC. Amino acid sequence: CASQGLAGSYEQYF.

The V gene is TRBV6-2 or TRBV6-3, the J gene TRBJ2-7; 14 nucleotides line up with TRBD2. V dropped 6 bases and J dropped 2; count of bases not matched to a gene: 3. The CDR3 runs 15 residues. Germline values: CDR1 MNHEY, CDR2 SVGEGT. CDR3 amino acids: CASSGTSGSTYEQYF. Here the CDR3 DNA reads TGTGCCAGCAGCGGGACTAGCGGGAGTACCTACGAGCAGTACTTC.

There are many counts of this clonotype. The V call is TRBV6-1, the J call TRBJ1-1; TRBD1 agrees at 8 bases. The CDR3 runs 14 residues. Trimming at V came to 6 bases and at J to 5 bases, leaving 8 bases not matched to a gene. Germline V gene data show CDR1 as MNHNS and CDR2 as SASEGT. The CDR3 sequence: CASRPDRGWTEAFF. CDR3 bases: TGTGCCAGCAGGCCCGACAGGGGTTGGACTGAAGCTTTCTTT.

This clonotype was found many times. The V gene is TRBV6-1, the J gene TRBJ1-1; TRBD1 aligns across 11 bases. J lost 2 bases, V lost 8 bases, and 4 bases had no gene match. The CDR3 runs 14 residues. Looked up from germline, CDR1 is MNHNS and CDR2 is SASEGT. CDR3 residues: CASQDRGHNTEAFF. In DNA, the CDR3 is TGTGCCAGCCAGGACAGGGGGCATAACACTGAAGCTTTCTTT.

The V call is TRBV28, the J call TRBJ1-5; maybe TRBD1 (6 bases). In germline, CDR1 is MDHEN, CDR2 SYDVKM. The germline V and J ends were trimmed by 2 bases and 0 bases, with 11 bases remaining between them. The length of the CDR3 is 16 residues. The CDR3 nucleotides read TGTGCCAGCAGTTTAAAGGGACATTATAGCAATCAGCCCCAGCATTTT. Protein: CASSLKGHYSNQPQHF.

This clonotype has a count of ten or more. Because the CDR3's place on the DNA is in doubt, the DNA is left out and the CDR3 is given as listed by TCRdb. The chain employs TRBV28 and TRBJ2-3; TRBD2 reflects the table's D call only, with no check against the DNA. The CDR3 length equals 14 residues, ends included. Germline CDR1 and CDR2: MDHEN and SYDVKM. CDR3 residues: CASSFLAGTDTQYF.

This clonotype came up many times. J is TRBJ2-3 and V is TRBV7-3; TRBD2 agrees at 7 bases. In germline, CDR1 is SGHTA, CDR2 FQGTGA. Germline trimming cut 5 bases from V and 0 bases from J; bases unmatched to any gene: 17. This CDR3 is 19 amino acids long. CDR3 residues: CASSPSLEAGDPSTDTQYF. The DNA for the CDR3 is TGTGCCAGCAGCCCATCCCTCGAGGCGGGAGACCCGAGCACAGATACGCAGTATTTT.

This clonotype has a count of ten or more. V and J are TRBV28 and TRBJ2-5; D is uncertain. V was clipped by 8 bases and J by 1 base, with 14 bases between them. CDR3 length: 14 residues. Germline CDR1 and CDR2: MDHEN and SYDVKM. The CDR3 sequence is CASQSRALQETQYF. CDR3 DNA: TGTGCCAGCCAGTCCCGAGCCCTCCAAGAGACCCAGTACTTC.

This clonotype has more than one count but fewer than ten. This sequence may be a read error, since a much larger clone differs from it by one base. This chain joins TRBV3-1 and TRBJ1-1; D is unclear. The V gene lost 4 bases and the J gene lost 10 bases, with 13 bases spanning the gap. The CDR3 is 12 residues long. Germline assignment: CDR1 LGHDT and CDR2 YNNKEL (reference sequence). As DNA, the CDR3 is TGTGCCAGCAGCCCGGACGGGCAGGCAGCTTTCTTT. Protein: CASSPDGQAAFF.

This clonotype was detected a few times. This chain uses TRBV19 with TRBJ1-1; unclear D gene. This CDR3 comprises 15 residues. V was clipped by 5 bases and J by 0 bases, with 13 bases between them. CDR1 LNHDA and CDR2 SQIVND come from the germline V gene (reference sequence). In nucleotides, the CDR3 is TGTGCCAGTAGTTCGGTGGACCTCATGAACACTGAAGCTTTCTTT. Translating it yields CASSSVDLMNTEAFF.

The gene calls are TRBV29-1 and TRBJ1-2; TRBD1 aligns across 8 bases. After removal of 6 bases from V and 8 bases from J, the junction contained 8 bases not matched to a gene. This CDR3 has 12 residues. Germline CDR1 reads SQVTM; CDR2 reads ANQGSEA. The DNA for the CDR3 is TGCAGCGTCGTGACAGGGGAGTACGGCTACACCTTC. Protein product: CSVVTGEYGYTF.

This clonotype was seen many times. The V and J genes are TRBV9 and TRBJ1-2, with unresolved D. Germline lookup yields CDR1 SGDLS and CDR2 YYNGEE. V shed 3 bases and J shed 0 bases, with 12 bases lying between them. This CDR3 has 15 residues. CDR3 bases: TGTGCCAGCAGCGCGTGGACCGATCCTAACTATGGCTACACCTTC. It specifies CASSAWTDPNYGYTF.

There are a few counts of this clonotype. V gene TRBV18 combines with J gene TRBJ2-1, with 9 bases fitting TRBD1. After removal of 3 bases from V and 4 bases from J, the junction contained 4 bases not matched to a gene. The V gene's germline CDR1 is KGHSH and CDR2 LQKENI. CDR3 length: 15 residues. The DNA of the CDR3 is TGTGCCAGCTCACCCGCGGGACAGGGTTACAATGAGCAGTTCTTC. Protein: CASSPAGQGYNEQFF. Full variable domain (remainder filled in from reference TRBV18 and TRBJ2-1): NAGVMQNPRHLVRRRGQEARLRCSPMKGHSHVYWYRQLPEEGLKFMVYLQKENIIDESGMPKERFSAEFPKEGPSILRIQQVVRGDSAAYFCASSPAGQGYNEQFFGPGTRLTVL.

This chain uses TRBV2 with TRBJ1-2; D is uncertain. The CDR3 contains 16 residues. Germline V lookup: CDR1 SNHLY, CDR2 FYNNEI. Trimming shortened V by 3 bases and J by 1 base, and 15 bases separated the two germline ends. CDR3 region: CASSDRSTHYNYGYTF. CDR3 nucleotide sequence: TGTGCCAGCAGTGACCGCAGTACCCACTATAACTATGGCTACACCTTC.

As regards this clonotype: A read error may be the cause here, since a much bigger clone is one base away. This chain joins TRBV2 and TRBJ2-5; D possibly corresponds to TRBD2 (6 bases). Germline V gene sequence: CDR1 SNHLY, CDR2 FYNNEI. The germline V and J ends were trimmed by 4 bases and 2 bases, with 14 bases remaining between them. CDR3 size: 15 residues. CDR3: CASSGPEGGQETQYF. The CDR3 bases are TGTGCCAGCAGTGGGCCGGAGGGCGGACAAGAGACCCAGTACTTC.

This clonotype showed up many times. CDR3 amino acids: CASSPGSGRTIQETQYF. CDR3 DNA: TGTGCCAGCAGCCCCGGGTCGGGCCGGACTATCCAAGAGACCCAGTACTTC. V is TRBV11-2 and J is TRBJ2-5; D possibly corresponds to TRBD2 (6 bases). With 5 bases removed from V and 1 base from J, the gap between germline ends came to 20 bases. The CDR3 totals 17 residues. Germline CDR1 is SGHAT and CDR2 is FQNNGV.

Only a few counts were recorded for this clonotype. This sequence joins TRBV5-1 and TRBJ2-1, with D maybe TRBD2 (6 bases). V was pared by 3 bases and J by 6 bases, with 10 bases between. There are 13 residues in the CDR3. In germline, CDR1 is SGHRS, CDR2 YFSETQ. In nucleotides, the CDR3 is TGCGCCAGCAGCTCAAGGGACTTCAATGAGCAGTTCTTC. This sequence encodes CASSSRDFNEQFF.

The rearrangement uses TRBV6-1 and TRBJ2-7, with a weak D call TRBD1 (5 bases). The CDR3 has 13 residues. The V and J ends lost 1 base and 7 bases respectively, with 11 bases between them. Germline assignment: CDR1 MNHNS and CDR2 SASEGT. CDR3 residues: CASSEGQLSEQYV. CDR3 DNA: TGTGCCAGCAGTGAAGGACAGCTCTCTGAGCAGTACGTC.

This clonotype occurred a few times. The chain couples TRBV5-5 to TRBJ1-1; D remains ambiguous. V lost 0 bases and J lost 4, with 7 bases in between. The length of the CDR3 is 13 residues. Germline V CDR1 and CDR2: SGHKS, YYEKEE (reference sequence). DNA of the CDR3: TGTGCCAGCAGCTTGGGACTGGTCACTGAAGCTTTCTTT. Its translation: CASSLGLVTEAFF.

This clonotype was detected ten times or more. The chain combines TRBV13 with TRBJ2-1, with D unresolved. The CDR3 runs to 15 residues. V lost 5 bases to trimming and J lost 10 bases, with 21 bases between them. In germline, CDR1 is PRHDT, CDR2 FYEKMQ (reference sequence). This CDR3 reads CASSPRTVGRREQFF. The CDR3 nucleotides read TGTGCCAGCAGCCCACGGACCGTGGGTAGACGAGAGCAGTTCTTC. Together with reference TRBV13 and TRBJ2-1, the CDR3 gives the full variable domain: AAGVIQSPRHLIKEKRETATLKCYPIPRHDTVYWYQQGPGQDPQFLISFYEKMQSDKGSIPDRFSAQQFSDYHSELNMSSLELGDSALYFCASSPRTVGRREQFFGPGTRLTVL.